Listed below are T cell receptor beta chains from one sample, sequenced in a study of T cell responses to AZD1222 COVID-19 vaccine. Sequencing was performed with immunoSEQ multiplex PCR; in TCRdb, only in-frame clones are kept and a portion is missing. The table lists some 140,000 clones, about 88% of them singletons. The source was peripheral blood, collected on day 0 of AZD1222 vaccination. These receptors all come from an adult in good health. CDR3s include the opening cysteine and the closing phenylalanine or tryptophan. D genes are given only for firm matches. Expanded clones are given a class, and other clones once, few, many or no size at all.

V gene	D gene	J gene	clone size	CDR3 protein	CDR3 DNA
TRBV12-3/TRBV12-4	TRBD1	TRBJ2-7	-	CASSRDRVYEQYF	TGTGCCAGCAGCCGAGACAGGGTGTACGAGCAGTACTTC
TRBV12-3/TRBV12-4	-	TRBJ1-3	once	CASSPSLGGTIYF	TGTGCCAGCAGTCCTTCATTGGGAGGCACCATATATTTT
TRBV10-2	-	TRBJ1-5	-	CASSGGSNQPQHF	TGCGCCAGCAGTGGGGGCAGCAATCAGCCCCAGCATTTT
TRBV11-2	-	TRBJ1-4	-	CASSLGDFNEKLFF	TGTGCCAGCAGCTTAGGGGATTTTAATGAAAAACTGTTTTTT
TRBV6-5	TRBD1	TRBJ1-2	-	CASSSRTGLSGYTF	TGTGCCAGCAGTTCACGGACAGGGTTGAGTGGCTACACCTTC
TRBV15	TRBD1	TRBJ2-7	once	CATSTPGTVPPYEQYF	TGTGCCACCAGCACCCCTGGGACAGTGCCCCCCTACGAGCAGTACTTC
TRBV7-9	-	TRBJ1-2	-	CASSNSEHRGSYTF	TGTGCCAGCAGCAATTCGGAGCATCGTGGAAGCTACACCTTC
TRBV18	TRBD1	TRBJ1-4	-	CASSPRGEKLFF	TGTGCCAGCTCACCCAGGGGGGAAAAACTGTTTTTT
TRBV9	-	TRBJ1-2	once	CASSVATSRGVLGYTF	TGTGCCAGCAGCGTAGCTACGTCGAGGGGGGTACTTGGCTACACCTTC
TRBV28	TRBD1	TRBJ1-6	few	CASSLPGVGQGNSPLHF	TGTGCCAGCAGTTTACCGGGGGTAGGACAGGGGAATTCACCCCTCCACTTT
TRBV19	TRBD1	TRBJ1-1	-	CASSSASRGRGTEAFF	TGTGCCAGTAGTTCAGCCTCCAGGGGGCGGGGCACTGAAGCTTTCTTT
TRBV11-2	-	TRBJ2-1	-	CASSLPGDNEQFF	TGTGCCAGCTCGCTACCGGGGGACAATGAGCAGTTCTTC
TRBV10-3	-	TRBJ2-1	-	CAISAGQDRYNEQFF	TGTGCCATCAGTGCAGGGCAGGACCGCTACAATGAGCAGTTCTTC
TRBV27	-	TRBJ2-2	-	CASTKGGRNTGELFF	TGTGCCAGCACAAAGGGGGGCAGAAACACCGGGGAGCTGTTTTTT
TRBV27	TRBD2	TRBJ2-1	-	CASSKLVSGGANEQFF	TGTGCCAGCAGTAAACTAGTAAGCGGGGGGGCAAATGAGCAGTTCTTC
TRBV5-1	TRBD1	TRBJ2-2	-	CASSSTDRVAGELFF	TGCGCCAGCAGCTCCACGGACAGGGTGGCCGGGGAGCTGTTTTTT
TRBV14	-	TRBJ2-7	few	CASSQYGPYEQYF	TGTGCCAGCAGCCAATACGGCCCCTACGAGCAGTACTTC
TRBV20-1	TRBD1	TRBJ2-7	-	CSARDRGSTRGSEQYF	TGCAGTGCTCGTGACAGGGGATCGACTCGGGGTTCCGAGCAGTACTTC
TRBV6-7	-	TRBJ1-4	-	CASIWGEELFF	TGTGCCAGCATATGGGGGGAAGAACTGTTTTTT
TRBV29-1	-	TRBJ2-5	once	CSVELEWETQYF	TGCAGCGTTGAACTAGAGTGGGAGACCCAGTACTTC
TRBV19	TRBD1	TRBJ1-1	-	CASSIDPGQGEAFF	TGTGCCAGTAGTATAGATCCCGGACAGGGAGAAGCTTTCTTT
TRBV3-1/TRBV3-2	-	TRBJ2-7	-	CASSQGTGWSYEQYF	TGTGCCAGCAGCCAAGGAACGGGATGGTCCTACGAGCAGTACTTC
TRBV7-8	TRBD1	TRBJ1-5	-	CASSLDFGQGNQPQHF	TGTGCCAGCAGCTTAGACTTCGGACAGGGCAATCAGCCCCAGCATTTT
TRBV6-5	TRBD1	TRBJ2-7	-	CASSYSKTGTGSEQYF	TGTGCCAGCAGTTACTCGAAAACCGGGACAGGGAGCGAGCAGTACTTC
TRBV10-1	-	TRBJ1-2	-	CASSETGGYGYTF	TGCGCCAGCTCCGAGACAGGCGGGTATGGCTACACCTTC
TRBV19	-	TRBJ2-7	-	CASSMGGAGTYEQYF	TGTGCCAGTAGTATGGGGGGGGCTGGCACCTACGAGCAGTACTTC
TRBV19	-	TRBJ1-1	few	CASRIPGVNTEAFF	TGTGCCAGTAGAATCCCAGGGGTGAACACTGAAGCTTTCTTT
TRBV9	TRBD1	TRBJ1-2	-	CASSAGQGALGYTF	TGTGCCAGCAGCGCGGGACAGGGGGCGCTTGGCTACACCTTC
TRBV9	-	TRBJ2-2	-	CASSVGWGLAGELFF	TGTGCCAGCAGCGTAGGGTGGGGGCTAGCCGGGGAGCTGTTTTTT
TRBV5-1	TRBD1	TRBJ1-6	-	CASSLGQVDNSPLHF	TGCGCCAGCAGTTTGGGACAGGTGGATAATTCACCCCTCCACTTT
TRBV6-2/TRBV6-3	-	TRBJ1-2	-	CASSWARTTGDGYTF	TGTGCCAGCAGTTGGGCCCGGACGACAGGTGATGGCTACACCTTC
TRBV11-2	-	TRBJ2-5	-	CASSLGRQETQYF	TGTGCCAGCAGCTTAGGCAGACAAGAGACCCAGTACTTC
TRBV28	-	TRBJ1-2	-	CASMLSGIRGYTF	TGTGCCAGCATGCTGTCCGGTATCCGTGGCTACACCTTC
TRBV4-3	TRBD1	TRBJ1-3	-	CASSQEWGTAGNTIYF	TGCGCCAGCAGCCAAGAGTGGGGGACAGCTGGAAACACCATATATTTT
TRBV5-1	-	TRBJ2-5	-	CASSGSPVETQYF	TGCGCCAGCAGCGGGTCCCCAGTTGAGACCCAGTACTTC
TRBV5-5	-	TRBJ2-7	-	CASSFQGKYEQYF	TGTGCCAGCAGCTTCCAGGGGAAGTACGAGCAGTACTTC
TRBV5-6	-	TRBJ2-7	-	CASSLHSWFGVVDEQYF	TGTGCCAGCAGCTTGCATAGTTGGTTCGGGGTTGTGGACGAGCAGTACTTC
TRBV6-5	-	TRBJ1-1	-	CASSYSIRGNTEAFF	TGTGCCAGCAGTTACTCGATAAGGGGGAACACTGAAGCTTTCTTT
TRBV6-2/TRBV6-3	TRBD1	TRBJ1-5	once	CASSSPGQAGNQPQHF	TGTGCCAGCAGTTCCCCGGGACAGGCGGGCAATCAGCCCCAGCATTTT
TRBV6-1	-	TRBJ2-5	-	CASSEGGSDQETQYF	TGTGCCAGCAGTGAAGGAGGGTCAGACCAAGAGACCCAGTACTTC
TRBV4-1	-	TRBJ1-5	-	CASSQEFQGGQPQHF	TGCGCCAGCAGCCAAGAGTTTCAGGGAGGTCAGCCCCAGCATTTT
TRBV29-1	-	TRBJ1-4	-	CSVEARTATNEKLFF	TGCAGCGTTGAAGCCCGGACAGCAACTAATGAAAAACTGTTTTTT
TRBV18	TRBD1	TRBJ2-7	-	CASSPGQGVYEQYF	TGTGCCAGCTCACCGGGACAGGGTGTTTACGAGCAGTACTTC
TRBV15	TRBD1	TRBJ1-3	-	CATSRDPTGGVSGNTIYF	TGTGCCACCAGCAGAGATCCAACAGGGGGAGTCTCTGGAAACACCATATATTTT
TRBV3-1/TRBV3-2	-	TRBJ1-1	-	CASSQRNTEAFF	TGTGCCAGCAGCCAACGGAACACTGAAGCTTTCTTT
TRBV29-1	-	TRBJ2-7	-	CSVEDGTYEQYF	TGCAGCGTTGAAGATGGTACCTACGAGCAGTACTTC
TRBV7-3	-	TRBJ2-5	once	CASSLIYGDGETQYF	TGTGCCAGCAGCTTAATATACGGCGACGGCGAGACCCAGTACTTC
TRBV6-2/TRBV6-3	TRBD1	TRBJ2-7	-	CASSYSGQGREQYF	TGTGCCAGCAGTTACTCGGGACAGGGCCGCGAGCAGTACTTC
TRBV7-6	TRBD2	TRBJ2-7	-	CASSLDLAGGEQYF	TGTGCCAGCAGCTTAGATTTAGCGGGGGGCGAGCAGTACTTC